Listed below are T cell receptor beta chains from one sample, sequenced in a study of T cell responses to AZD1222 COVID-19 vaccine. Assay used: immunoSEQ multiplex PCR; TCRdb lists only in-frame clones, some missing. The sample records 75,000 to 95,000 clones, about 85% being singletons. The sequenced sample was peripheral blood, obtained on day 0 of AZD1222 vaccination. These receptors all stem from an adult in good health. The CDR3 runs from the conserved cysteine through the conserved F or W. A D gene is named only where the DNA matches it firmly.

V	D	J	CDR3	DNA
TRBV7-2	.	TRBJ2-7	CASSPMVGRNKQYF	TGTGCCAGCAGCCCAATGGTGGGACGAAACAAGCAGTACTTC
TRBV19	TRBD2	TRBJ2-3	CASSRGGPGDTQYF	TGTGCCAGTAGCCGGGGGGGCCCGGGAGATACGCAGTATTTT
TRBV9	.	TRBJ2-2	CASSVDSREVWNTGELFF	TGTGCCAGCAGCGTAGATAGCAGGGAGGTTTGGAACACCGGGGAGCTGTTTTTT
TRBV29-1	.	TRBJ2-5	CSVEAGHLQETQYF	TGCAGCGTTGAAGCCGGACACCTCCAAGAGACCCAGTACTTC
TRBV4-3	.	TRBJ2-4	CASSQDPTGGTKNIQYF	TGCGCCAGCAGCCAAGATCCCACAGGAGGTACCAAAAACATTCAGTACTTC
TRBV7-3	TRBD2	TRBJ2-3	CASSLSGGAADTQYF	TGTGCCAGCAGCTTAAGCGGGGGGGCAGCAGATACGCAGTATTTT
TRBV27	.	TRBJ2-6	CASRQAGANVLTF	TGTGCCAGCCGACAGGCTGGGGCCAACGTCCTGACTTTC
TRBV11-1	.	TRBJ1-3	CASSLTRGGNTIYF	TGTGCCAGCAGCCTGACCCGGGGTGGAAACACCATATATTTT
TRBV7-9	.	TRBJ1-6	CASSLNPNSPLHF	TGTGCCAGCAGCTTAAACCCTAATTCACCCCTCCACTTT
TRBV12-3/TRBV12-4	.	TRBJ2-7	CASQRGGSYEQYF	TGTGCCAGCCAACGTGGGGGCTCCTACGAGCAGTACTTC
TRBV7-3	TRBD2	TRBJ2-1	CASSLTSGGRQFF	TGTGCCAGCAGCTTAACGAGCGGGGGGCGGCAGTTCTTC
TRBV18	.	TRBJ1-1	CASSSARRWTMNTEAFF	TGTGCCAGCTCATCAGCTAGACGTTGGACAATGAACACTGAAGCTTTCTTT
TRBV29-1	.	TRBJ1-3	CSVTQGPHSGNTIYF	TGCAGCGTTACCCAGGGACCGCACTCTGGAAACACCATATATTTT
TRBV2	.	TRBJ2-1	CASSERPLEQFF	TGTGCCAGCAGTGAACGGCCTCTAGAGCAGTTCTTC